This T cell receptor (beta chain) originates from a study of cytomegalovirus exposure and HLA in healthy donors. Study-wide results and limits: Investigators reported approximately 170 TCR beta chains as tied to cytomegalovirus.

Sequencing was performed with immunoSEQ multiplex PCR; in TCRdb, only in-frame clones are kept and a portion is missing. The sample lists 90,000 to 100,000 clones; around 88% were seen once. Concerning this clone: The antigen remains undetermined.

Germline assignment: CDR1 LNHDA and CDR2 SQIVND (reference sequence). The V gene lost 5 bases and the J gene lost 3 bases, with 13 bases spanning the gap. The CDR3 has 14 residues. Material for sequencing was PBMCs. The rearrangement links TRBV19 to TRBJ1-1; D possibly corresponds to TRBD1 (5 bases). This receptor was taken from a woman in her 30s in good health and CMV-seronegative. CDR3 nucleotide sequence: TGTGCCAGTAGTCTGAGCCAGGGTCACACTGAAGCTTTCTTT. It is translated as CASSLSQGHTEAFF.